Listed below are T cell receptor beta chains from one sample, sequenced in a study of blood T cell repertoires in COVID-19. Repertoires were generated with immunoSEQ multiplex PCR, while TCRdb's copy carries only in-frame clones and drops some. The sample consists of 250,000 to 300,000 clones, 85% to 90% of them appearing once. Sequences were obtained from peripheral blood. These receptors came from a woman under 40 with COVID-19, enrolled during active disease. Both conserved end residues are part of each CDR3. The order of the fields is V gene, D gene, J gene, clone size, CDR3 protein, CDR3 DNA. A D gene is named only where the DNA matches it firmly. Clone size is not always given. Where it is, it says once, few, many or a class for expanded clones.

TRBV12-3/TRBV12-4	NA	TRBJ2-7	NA	CASSLGGGEQYF	TGTGCCAGCAGTTTAGGAGGGGGCGAGCAGTACTTC
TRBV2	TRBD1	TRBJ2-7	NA	CATGTGFNEQYF	TGTGCCACCGGGACAGGGTTCAACGAGCAGTACTTC
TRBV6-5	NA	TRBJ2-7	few	CASSLGQGKGYEQYF	TGTGCCAGCTCTTTAGGGCAGGGAAAAGGATACGAGCAGTACTTC
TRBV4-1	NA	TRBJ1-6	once	CASSQLDRRSYNSPLHF	TGCGCCAGCAGCCAGTTGGACAGACGGTCCTATAATTCACCCCTCCACTTT
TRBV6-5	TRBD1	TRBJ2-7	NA	CASSYSGTGGEQYF	TGTGCCAGCAGTTACTCCGGGACAGGGGGCGAGCAGTACTTC
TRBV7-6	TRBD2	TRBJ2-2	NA	CASSSAGASNTGELFF	TGTGCCAGCAGCTCAGCGGGGGCCTCAAACACCGGGGAGCTGTTTTTT
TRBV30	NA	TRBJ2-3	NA	CAWSPRTGFPDTQYF	TGTGCCTGGAGTCCCCGAACGGGGTTTCCAGATACGCAGTATTTT
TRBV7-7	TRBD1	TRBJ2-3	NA	CASSQLTGVADTQYF	TGTGCCAGCAGCCAACTGACAGGGGTGGCAGATACGCAGTATTTT
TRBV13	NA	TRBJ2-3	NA	CASSSLGAVTDTQYF	TGTGCCAGCAGCTCCCTGGGGGCCGTCACAGATACGCAGTATTTT
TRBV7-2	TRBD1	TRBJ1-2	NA	CASSLDGTGGTAYGYTF	TGTGCCAGCAGCTTGGACGGGACAGGGGGGACGGCCTATGGCTACACCTTC
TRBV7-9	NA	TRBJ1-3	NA	CASSRRTHSGNTIYF	TGTGCCAGCAGCCGCAGAACCCACTCTGGAAACACCATATATTTT
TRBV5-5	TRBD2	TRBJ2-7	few	CASSGTWSSGGTYEQYF	TGTGCCAGCAGCGGTACATGGTCTAGCGGGGGTACCTACGAGCAGTACTTC
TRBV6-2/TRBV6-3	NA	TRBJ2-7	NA	CASSRLAPSYEQYF	TGTGCCAGCAGCCGACTGGCCCCTTCCTACGAGCAGTACTTC
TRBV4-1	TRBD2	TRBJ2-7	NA	CASSHSSGGAYEQYF	TGCGCCAGCAGCCACTCCAGCGGGGGAGCCTACGAGCAGTACTTC
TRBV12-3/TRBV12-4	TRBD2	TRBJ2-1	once	CASRGGYEQFF	TGTGCCAGCCGGGGGGGTTATGAGCAGTTCTTC
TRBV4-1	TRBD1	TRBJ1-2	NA	CASSHDRGLYGYTF	TGCGCCAGCAGCCACGACAGGGGGCTCTATGGCTACACCTTC
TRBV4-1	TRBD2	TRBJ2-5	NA	CASSPRIGLAGDGETQYF	TGCGCCAGCAGCCCCCGGATCGGACTAGCGGGGGATGGAGAGACCCAGTACTTC
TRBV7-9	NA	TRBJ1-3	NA	CASSLGVGADTIYF	TGTGCCAGCAGCTTAGGAGTAGGGGCTGACACCATATATTTT
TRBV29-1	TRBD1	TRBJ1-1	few	CSVFAGGMNTEAFF	TGCAGCGTTTTCGCAGGGGGAATGAACACTGAAGCTTTCTTT
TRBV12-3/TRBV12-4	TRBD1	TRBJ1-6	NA	CASSSRTGHHLHF	TGTGCCAGCAGTTCCAGGACAGGTCATCACCTCCACTTT
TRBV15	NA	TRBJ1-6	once	CATSIYRSTNSPLHF	TGTGCCACCAGCATTTACAGGTCCACGAATTCACCCCTCCACTTT
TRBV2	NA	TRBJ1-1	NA	CASSELGLEAFF	TGTGCCAGCAGTGAACTTGGCTTAGAAGCTTTCTTT
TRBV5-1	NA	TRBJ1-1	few	CASSLGQVNTEAFF	TGCGCCAGCAGCTTGGGGCAGGTGAACACTGAAGCTTTCTTT
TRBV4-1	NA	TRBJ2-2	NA	CASSGALNTGELFF	TGCGCCAGCAGCGGGGCCCTGAACACCGGGGAGCTGTTTTTT
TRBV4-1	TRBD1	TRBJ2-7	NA	CASSPMGTVFYEQYF	TGCGCCAGCAGCCCCATGGGGACAGTATTCTACGAGCAGTACTTC
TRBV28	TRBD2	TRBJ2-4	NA	CASTWRGGDIQYF	TGTGCCAGCACCTGGCGGGGGGGTGACATTCAGTACTTC
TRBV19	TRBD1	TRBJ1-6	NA	CASTDRGLNSPLHF	TGTGCCAGTACCGACAGGGGTTTGAATTCACCCCTCCACTTT
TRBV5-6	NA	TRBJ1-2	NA	CASSESGTTVNYGYTF	TGTGCCAGCAGCGAATCGGGGACAACCGTTAACTATGGCTACACCTTC
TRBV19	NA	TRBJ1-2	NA	CASSISANYGYTF	TGTGCCAGTAGCATCAGCGCTAACTATGGCTACACCTTC
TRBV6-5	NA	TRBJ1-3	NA	CASSYRGWGGNTIYF	TGTGCCAGCAGTTACAGGGGGTGGGGTGGAAACACCATATATTTT
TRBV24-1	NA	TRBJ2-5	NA	CATSDGETQYF	TGTGCCACCAGTGACGGAGAGACCCAGTACTTC
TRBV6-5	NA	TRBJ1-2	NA	CASRPRQAQLPGYTF	TGTGCCAGCAGACCCAGACAGGCTCAACTTCCCGGCTACACCTTC
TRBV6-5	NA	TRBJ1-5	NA	CATLAEGFGNQPQHF	TGTGCCACCCTGGCCGAGGGATTTGGAAATCAGCCCCAGCATTTT
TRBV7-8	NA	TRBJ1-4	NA	CASSLGGRGEKLFF	TGTGCCAGCAGCTTAGGCGGGAGGGGGGAAAAACTGTTTTTT
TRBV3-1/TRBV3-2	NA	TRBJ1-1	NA	CASSHTGMNTEAFF	TGTGCCAGCAGCCATACAGGGATGAACACTGAAGCTTTCTTT